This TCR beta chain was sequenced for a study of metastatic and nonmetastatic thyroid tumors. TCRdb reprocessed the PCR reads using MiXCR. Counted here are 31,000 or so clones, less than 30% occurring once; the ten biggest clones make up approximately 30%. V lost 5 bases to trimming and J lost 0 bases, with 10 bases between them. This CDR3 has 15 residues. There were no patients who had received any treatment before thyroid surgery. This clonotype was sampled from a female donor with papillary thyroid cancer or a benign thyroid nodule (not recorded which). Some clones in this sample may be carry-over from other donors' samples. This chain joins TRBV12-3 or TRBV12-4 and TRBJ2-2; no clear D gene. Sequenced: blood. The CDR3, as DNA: TGTGCCAGCAGTCCACCTAGAACGAACACCGGGGAGCTGTTTTTT. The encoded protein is CASSPPRTNTGELFF.